A single T cell receptor beta chain is shown here with its context. Its antigen is as yet unknown. This sample stems from a study of CD8 T cells in ankylosing spondylitis. Quantitative 5'-RACE with molecular barcodes generated TCR beta libraries. TCRdb ran MiXCR on the 5' RACE reads and lists one entry per CDR3 protein. The profile covers 300,000 to 350,000 distinct CDR3 sequences, with less than 25% appearing a single time and roughly 3.6% taken by the ten largest. Findings and caveats of the study: Roughly eight highly homologous variants made up a TCR beta motif that seemed to typify ankylosing spondylitis blood.

The CDR3 is 16 amino acids. From germline, CDR1 is MNHEY and CDR2 SMNVEV (reference sequence). Trimming removed 5 bases from V and 1 base from J, with 15 bases in between. Sequenced material: blood, either unsorted or a sorted T cell fraction (not recorded which). This TCR was sampled from a female donor with ankylosing spondylitis or in good health (not recorded which). The chain combines TRBV27 with TRBJ2-1; TRBD1 or TRBD2 may be the D gene (5 bases each). The CDR3 loop is CASSTLGDLSYNEQFF. CDR3 nucleotide sequence: TGTGCCAGCAGTACCCTCGGGGACCTTTCCTACAATGAGCAGTTCTTC.